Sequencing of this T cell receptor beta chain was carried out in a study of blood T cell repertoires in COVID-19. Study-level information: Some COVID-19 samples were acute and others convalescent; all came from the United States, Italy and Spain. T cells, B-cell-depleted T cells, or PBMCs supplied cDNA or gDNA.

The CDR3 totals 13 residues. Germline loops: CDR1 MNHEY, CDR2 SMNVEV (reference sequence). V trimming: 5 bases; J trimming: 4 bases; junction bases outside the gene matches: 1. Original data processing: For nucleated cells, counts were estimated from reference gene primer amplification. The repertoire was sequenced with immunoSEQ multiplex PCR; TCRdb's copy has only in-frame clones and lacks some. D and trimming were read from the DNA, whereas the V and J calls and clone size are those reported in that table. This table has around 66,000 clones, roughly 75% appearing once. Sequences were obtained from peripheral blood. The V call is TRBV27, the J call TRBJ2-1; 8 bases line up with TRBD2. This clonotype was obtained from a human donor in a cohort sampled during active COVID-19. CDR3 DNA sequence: TGTGCCAGCAGTGGGACTAGTTACAATGAGCAGTTCTTC. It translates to CASSGTSYNEQFF.